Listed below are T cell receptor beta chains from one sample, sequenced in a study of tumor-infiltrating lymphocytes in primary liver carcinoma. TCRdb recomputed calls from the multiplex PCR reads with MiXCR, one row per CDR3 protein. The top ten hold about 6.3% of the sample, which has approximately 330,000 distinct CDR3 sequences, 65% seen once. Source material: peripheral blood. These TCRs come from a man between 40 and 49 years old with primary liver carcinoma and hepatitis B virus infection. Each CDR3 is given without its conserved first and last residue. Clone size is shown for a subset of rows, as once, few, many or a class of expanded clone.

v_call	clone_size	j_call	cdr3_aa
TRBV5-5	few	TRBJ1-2	ASSLVRTDGGYT
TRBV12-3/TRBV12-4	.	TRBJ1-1	ASSQVLTTEAF
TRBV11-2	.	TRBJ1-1	ASSLPTEAF
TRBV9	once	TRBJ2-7	ASSADHYEQY
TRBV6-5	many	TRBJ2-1	ASSSISGTYNEQF
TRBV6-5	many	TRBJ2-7	ASRFLVSGRASEQY
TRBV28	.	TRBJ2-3	ASRSPPSGRSVGTQY
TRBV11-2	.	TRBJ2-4	ASISVPGLGIQY
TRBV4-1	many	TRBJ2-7	ASSQVAGVVRTYEQY
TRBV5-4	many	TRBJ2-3	ASTQTGRADTQY
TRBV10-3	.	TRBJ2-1	AISESRTSGDYNEQF
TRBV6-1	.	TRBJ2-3	ASRTRGADTQY
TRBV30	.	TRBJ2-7	AWSEDRLREQY
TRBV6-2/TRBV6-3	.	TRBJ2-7	ASSYEVAYGQY
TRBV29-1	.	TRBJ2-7	GIGGQGEGYEQY
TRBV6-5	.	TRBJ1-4	LNTGGEKLF